This TCR beta chain was found in a study of cytomegalovirus exposure and HLA in healthy donors. The germline CDR1 and CDR2 sequences are LNHDA and SQIVND (reference sequence). Trimming took off 6 bases at V and 5 bases at J, with 22 bases between the two ends. The CDR3 length is 16 residues. The method was immunoSEQ multiplex PCR; TCRdb's version includes in-frame clones alone and lacks a portion of them. This sample has around 61,000 clones, with roughly 92% found just once. The rearrangement uses TRBV19 and TRBJ2-5; TRBD2 might be the D (6 bases). The sequence derives from a man between 18 and 29 years old in good health and CMV-seropositive. The sequenced sample consisted of PBMCs. CDR3 amino acids: CASSHPLGGGPETQYF. The CDR3 nucleotides read TGTGCCAGTAGCCACCCCCTCGGGGGAGGTCCGGAGACCCAGTACTTC.